This T cell receptor beta chain was observed in a study of shared clonotypes between healthy human individuals. The CDR3 has 16 residues. Trimming removed 0 bases from V and 0 bases from J, with 9 bases in between. CDR1 and CDR2 from the germline V gene are SNHLY and FYNNEI. CD45RO-negative cells were positively selected for CCR7, leaving out terminally differentiated effector memory CD45RA+ cells. Note on this clone: Its antigen is not identified.

Whole-study results and caveats: The sharing of 4% to 5.5% of naive CD4 clonotypes was seen across a few donors.

Some clones are missing from TCRdb's copy, which holds only in-frame ones; the method was immunoSEQ multiplex PCR. This sample has roughly 1,800,000 clones; about 95% occur once, and the top ten carry under 1.5%. Sequencing was carried out using naive CD8+ T cells sorted from blood. The origin of this receptor is a man younger than 30 in good health. This chain joins TRBV2 and TRBJ1-5; perhaps TRBD1 as D (5 bases). CDR3 bases: TGTGCCAGCAGTGAAGCGGGGGGATTTAGCAATCAGCCCCAGCATTTT. It is translated as CASSEAGGFSNQPQHF.